The entry that follows covers one T cell receptor beta chain sequence. Its antigen is undetermined. Sequenced by immunoSEQ multiplex PCR; TCRdb stores in-frame clones only, minus some. Among 65,000 to 75,000 clones listed, 85% to 90% were seen once. Baseline, cycle 4 day 1, and cycle 7 day 1 were the blood sampling points. This record comes from a study of OX40 agonist ivuxolimab in advanced cancers. Study context: Treatment received earlier with anti-PD-1, anti-PD-L1 or anti-CTLA-4 agents was allowed, and around 40% had some. Partial responses occurred in three patients (one hepatocellular carcinoma, two cutaneous melanoma).

Study-wide results and caveats: What antigens the expanded peripheral T cells recognized was never established.

Here the sequenced sample was CD4+ or CD8+ T cells sorted from blood, taken in a trial of the OX40 agonist ivuxolimab. The TCR comes from an adult with an advanced solid tumor such as melanoma, head and neck, liver or kidney cancer.

The CDR3 DNA sequence: TGTGCCAGCAGTGGATACAGGGGGCTGGGGACAGATACGCAGTATTTT. This encodes CASSGYRGLGTDTQYF. The gene calls are TRBV6-1 and TRBJ2-3; the match to TRBD1 covers 9 bases. Trimming removed 4 bases from V and 3 bases from J; junction bases left unmatched: 8. Germline lookup yields CDR1 MNHNS and CDR2 SASEGT. This CDR3 region has 16 residues.